This TCR beta chain derives from a study of post-analysis software for immune sequencing data. Study outcomes and limitations: Elevated frequency relative to controls characterized four or five TRBV segments in patients, TRBV5-6, TRBV5-1 and TRBV20-1 among them.

Remarks on this clonotype: Its specificity is not known.

Trimming left V 5 bases short and J 5 bases short, with 13 bases between. Germline CDR1 reads SEHNR; CDR2 reads FQNEAQ (reference sequence). There are 13 residues in the CDR3. The library was made from cDNA and included unique molecular identifiers. T cells numbering 1 to 10 million yielded cDNA molecules that totaled about 500,000. One entry per CDR3 protein results from TCRdb running MiXCR on the PCR reads. The repertoire consists of fewer than 850,000 distinct CDR3 sequences, with roughly 50% occurring once and the leading ten covering roughly 5%. Material for sequencing was blood. V and J are TRBV7-9 and TRBJ2-7; D is unresolved. The receptor's source is a girl aged 5 to 17 with multiple sclerosis. CDR3 sequence: CASSPSGYNEQYF. The CDR3 DNA follows: TGTGCCAGCAGCCCCTCCGGCTACAACGAGCAGTACTTC.